A single sample is the source of the 8 T cell receptor beta chains below, sequenced in a study of shared clonotypes between healthy human individuals. Clones were read by immunoSEQ multiplex PCR, and TCRdb kept only the in-frame ones, dropping some. The table includes some 500,000 clones, approximately 71% detected once. Specimen: PBMCs. Every receptor here comes from a woman in her forties in good health. Some clones in this sample may be carry-over from other donors' samples.

The chain is built from TRBV19 and TRBJ2-7; D perhaps matches TRBD1 (6 bases). The CDR3 runs to 14 residues. CDR1 is LNHDA and CDR2 is SQIVND in the germline V gene (reference sequence). With 5 bases removed from V and 5 bases from J, the gap between germline ends came to 16 bases. In DNA, the CDR3 is TGTGCCAGTAGTTTCGACAGGCGCAACAACGAGCAGTACTTC. Encoded protein: CASSFDRRNNEQYF.

This CDR3 reads CASSYGSSGATDTQYF. CDR3 DNA: TGTGCCAGCAGTTACGGGAGTAGCGGGGCCACAGATACGCAGTATTTT. This rearrangement joins TRBV6-5 to TRBJ2-3; 8 positions match TRBD2. CDR1 and CDR2 (germline): MNHEY, SVGAGI. The ends lost 2 bases at V and 2 bases at J; junction bases unmatched: 6. The CDR3 contains 16 residues.

In its sample, this clone was seen a few times. The chain recombines TRBV2 with TRBJ2-1; 7 bases align to TRBD1. The CDR3 has 14 amino acids. The ends lost 6 bases at V and 4 bases at J; junction bases unmatched: 6. The germline gives CDR1 SNHLY, CDR2 FYNNEI. The CDR3 loop is CASSPGQLYNEQFF. As DNA, the CDR3 is TGTGCCAGCAGCCCGGGACAGTTATACAATGAGCAGTTCTTC.

The chain carries TRBV25-1 and TRBJ2-1; D is uncertain. The germline V gene has CDR1 MGHDK and CDR2 SYGVNS. The CDR3 has 16 residues. The germline V and J ends were trimmed by 5 bases and 1 base, with 15 bases remaining between them. CDR3 region: CASSKKAYVSYNEQFF. For the CDR3, the DNA is TGTGCCAGCAGTAAAAAAGCTTATGTTTCCTACAATGAGCAGTTCTTC.

A remark on this clone: Other nucleotide sequences from this sample produce the same CDR3. V and J are TRBV7-3 and TRBJ2-1; possibly TRBD1 for D (8 bases). Trimming shortened V by 6 bases and J by 2 bases, and 14 bases separated the two germline ends. The germline CDR1 and CDR2 sequences are SGHTA and FQGTGA. The CDR3 totals 15 residues. The CDR3 DNA reads as TGTGCCAGCAGTTCCACAGGGGGGGCCTACAATGAGCAGTTCTTC. It is translated as CASSSTGGAYNEQFF.

There are a few counts of this clone. The chain combines TRBV5-1 with TRBJ2-5; TRBD1 agrees at 7 bases. The CDR3 spans 16 residues. V was clipped by 0 bases and J by 5 bases; unmatched bases: 10. CDR1 is SGHRS and CDR2 is YFSETQ in the germline V gene. The CDR3 sequence: CASSLGGQATMETQYF. CDR3 DNA sequence: TGCGCCAGCAGCTTGGGCGGACAGGCGACGATGGAGACCCAGTACTTC. The complete variable domain, with remaining parts taken from reference TRBV5-1 and TRBJ2-5, reads KAGVTQTPRYLIKTRGQQVTLSCSPISGHRSVSWYQQTPGQGLQFLFEYFSETQRNKGNFPGRFSGRQFSNSRSEMNVSTLELGDSALYLCASSLGGQATMETQYFGPGTRLLVL.

The V gene is TRBV9, the J gene TRBJ2-3; D gene unclear. With 5 bases removed from V and 0 bases from J, the gap between germline ends came to 13 bases. The length of the CDR3 is 15 residues. Germline V lookup: CDR1 SGDLS, CDR2 YYNGEE. The CDR3, as DNA: TGTGCCAGCAGTTCCTTGGGCCATAGCACAGATACGCAGTATTTT. Its translation is CASSSLGHSTDTQYF.

The V gene is TRBV28, the J gene TRBJ2-7, with D maybe TRBD2 (6 bases). Trimming took off 5 bases at V and 4 bases at J, with 9 bases between the two ends. CDR1 and CDR2 (germline): MDHEN, SYDVKM. There are 12 residues in the CDR3. CDR3 amino acids: CASSAGSYEQYF. Written as DNA, the CDR3 is TGTGCCAGCAGTGCCGGGAGTTACGAGCAGTACTTC.